This T cell receptor beta chain came from a study of blood T cell repertoires in COVID-19. The CDR3 length is 17 residues. The V and J ends lost 4 bases and 3 bases respectively, with 22 bases between them. Germline CDR1 and CDR2: SGHAT and FQNNGV. Generated by immunoSEQ multiplex PCR, the TCRdb table keeps only in-frame clones and is missing some. The profile shows around 260,000 clones, around 85% of them singletons. Sample: peripheral blood. This TCR was sampled from a human donor with COVID-19, enrolled during active disease. The donor label of this sample is uncertain. The rearrangement uses TRBV11-2 and TRBJ2-7; D possibly corresponds to TRBD2 (8 bases). CDR3 in amino acids: CASSSQGGGRLFYEQYF. The CDR3 DNA reads as TGTGCCAGCAGCTCCCAGGGGGGCGGGAGGCTCTTCTACGAGCAGTACTTC.